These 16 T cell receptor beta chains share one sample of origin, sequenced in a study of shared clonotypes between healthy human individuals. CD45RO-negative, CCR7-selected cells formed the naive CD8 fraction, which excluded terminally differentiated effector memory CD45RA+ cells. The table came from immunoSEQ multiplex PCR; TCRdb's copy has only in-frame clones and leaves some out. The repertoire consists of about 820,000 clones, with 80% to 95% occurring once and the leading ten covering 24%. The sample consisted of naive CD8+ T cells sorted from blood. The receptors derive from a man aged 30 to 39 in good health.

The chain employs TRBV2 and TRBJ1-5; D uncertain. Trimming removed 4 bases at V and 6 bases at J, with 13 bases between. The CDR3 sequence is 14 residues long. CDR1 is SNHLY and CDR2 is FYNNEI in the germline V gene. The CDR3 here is CASSGGSVGQPQHF. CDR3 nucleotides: TGTGCCAGCAGTGGTGGTTCAGTAGGTCAGCCCCAGCATTTT.

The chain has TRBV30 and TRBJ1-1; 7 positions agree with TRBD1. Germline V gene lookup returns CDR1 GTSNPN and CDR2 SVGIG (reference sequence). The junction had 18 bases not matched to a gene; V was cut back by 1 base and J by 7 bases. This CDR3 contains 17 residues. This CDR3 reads CAWSGRDRITPTLEAFF. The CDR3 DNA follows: TGTGCCTGGAGTGGAAGGGACAGAATAACCCCGACTCTTGAAGCTTTCTTT.

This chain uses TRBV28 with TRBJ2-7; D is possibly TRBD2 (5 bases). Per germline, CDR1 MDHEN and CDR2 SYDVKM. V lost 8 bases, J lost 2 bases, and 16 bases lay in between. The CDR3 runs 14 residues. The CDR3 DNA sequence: TGTGCCAGCGGCACCCGGGGTAGCACCTACGAGCAGTACTTC. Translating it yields CASGTRGSTYEQYF.

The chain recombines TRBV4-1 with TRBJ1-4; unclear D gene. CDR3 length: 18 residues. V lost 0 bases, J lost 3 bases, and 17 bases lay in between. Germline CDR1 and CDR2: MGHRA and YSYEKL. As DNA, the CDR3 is TGCGCCAGCAGCCAAGAGGCCTCAGGAGTCATGTCTAATGAAAAACTGTTTTTT. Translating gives CASSQEASGVMSNEKLFF.

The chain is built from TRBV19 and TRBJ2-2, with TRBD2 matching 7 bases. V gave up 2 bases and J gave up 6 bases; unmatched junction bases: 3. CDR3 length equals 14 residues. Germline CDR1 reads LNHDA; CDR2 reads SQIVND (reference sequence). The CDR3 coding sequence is TGTGCCAGTAGTATAAAACTAGCGCCCGGGGAGCTGTTTTTT. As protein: CASSIKLAPGELFF.

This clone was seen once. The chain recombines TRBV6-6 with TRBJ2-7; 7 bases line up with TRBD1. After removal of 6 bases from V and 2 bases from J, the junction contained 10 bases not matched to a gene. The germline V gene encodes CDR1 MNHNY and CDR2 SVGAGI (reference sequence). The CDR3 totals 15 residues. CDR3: CASRTWGTATYEQYF. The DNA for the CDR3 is TGTGCCAGCAGGACGTGGGGGACAGCCACCTACGAGCAGTACTTC.

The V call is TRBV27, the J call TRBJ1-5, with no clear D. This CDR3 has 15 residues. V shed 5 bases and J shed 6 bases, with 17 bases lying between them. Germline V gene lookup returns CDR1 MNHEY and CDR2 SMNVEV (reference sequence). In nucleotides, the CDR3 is TGTGCCAGCAGTCCGAACGTCCCAGCAGCTCAGCCCCAGCATTTT. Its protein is CASSPNVPAAQPQHF.

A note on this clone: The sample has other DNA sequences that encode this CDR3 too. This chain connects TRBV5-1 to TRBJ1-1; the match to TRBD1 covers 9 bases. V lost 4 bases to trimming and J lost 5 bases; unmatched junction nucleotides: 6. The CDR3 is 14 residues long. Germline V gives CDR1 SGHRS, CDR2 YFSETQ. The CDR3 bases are TGCGCCAGCAGCACCGGACAGGGGAGAACTGAAGCTTTCTTT. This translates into CASSTGQGRTEAFF.

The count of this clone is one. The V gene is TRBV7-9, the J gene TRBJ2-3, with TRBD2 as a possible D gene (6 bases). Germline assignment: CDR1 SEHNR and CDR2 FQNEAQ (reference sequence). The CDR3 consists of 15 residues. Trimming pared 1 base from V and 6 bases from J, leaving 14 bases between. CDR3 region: CASSLGLGGSDTQYF. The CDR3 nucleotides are TGTGCCAGCAGCTTAGGCTTGGGGGGTTCGGATACGCAGTATTTT.

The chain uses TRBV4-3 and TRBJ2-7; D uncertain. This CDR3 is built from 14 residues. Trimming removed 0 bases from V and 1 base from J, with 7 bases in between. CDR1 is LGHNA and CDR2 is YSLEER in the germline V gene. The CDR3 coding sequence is TGCGCCAGCAGCCAAGATTACTCGTCCTACGAGCAGTACTTC. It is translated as CASSQDYSSYEQYF.

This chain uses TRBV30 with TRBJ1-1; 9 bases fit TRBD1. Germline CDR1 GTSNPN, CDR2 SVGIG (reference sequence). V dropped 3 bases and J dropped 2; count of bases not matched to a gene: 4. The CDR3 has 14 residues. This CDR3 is CAWRLGQGNTEAFF. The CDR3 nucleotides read TGTGCCTGGAGATTGGGACAGGGTAACACTGAAGCTTTCTTT.

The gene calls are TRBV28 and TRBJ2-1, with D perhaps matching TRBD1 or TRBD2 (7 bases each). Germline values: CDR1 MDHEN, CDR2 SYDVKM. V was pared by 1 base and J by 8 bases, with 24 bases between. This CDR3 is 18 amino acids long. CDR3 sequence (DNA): TGTGCCAGCAGTTTATCCATCGGTGCGGGCAGGGGGAGGGATGAGCAGTTCTTC. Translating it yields CASSLSIGAGRGRDEQFF.

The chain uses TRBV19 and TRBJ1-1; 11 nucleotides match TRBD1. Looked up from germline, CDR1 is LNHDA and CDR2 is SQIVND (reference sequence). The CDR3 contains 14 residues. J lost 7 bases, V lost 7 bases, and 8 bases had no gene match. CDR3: CASIEDRGLGEAFF. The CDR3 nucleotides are TGTGCCAGTATCGAGGACAGGGGGCTGGGTGAAGCTTTCTTT.

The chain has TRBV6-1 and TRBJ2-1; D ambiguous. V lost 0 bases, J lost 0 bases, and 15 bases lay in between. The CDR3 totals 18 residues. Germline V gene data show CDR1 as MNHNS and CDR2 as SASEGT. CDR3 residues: CASSEAPLLDSSYNEQFF. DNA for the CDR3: TGTGCCAGCAGTGAAGCCCCCCTCCTCGATAGCTCCTACAATGAGCAGTTCTTC.

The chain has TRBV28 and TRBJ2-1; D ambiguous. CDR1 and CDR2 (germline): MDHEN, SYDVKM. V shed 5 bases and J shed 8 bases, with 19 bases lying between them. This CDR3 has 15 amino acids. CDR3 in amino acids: CASSRAERAWDEQFF. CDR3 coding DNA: TGTGCCAGCAGTAGGGCCGAAAGGGCCTGGGATGAGCAGTTCTTC.

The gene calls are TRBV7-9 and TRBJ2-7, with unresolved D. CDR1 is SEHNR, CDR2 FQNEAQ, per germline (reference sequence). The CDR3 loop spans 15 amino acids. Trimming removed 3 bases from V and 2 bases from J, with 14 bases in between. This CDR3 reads CASSFGSTKAYEQYF. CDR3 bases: TGTGCCAGCAGCTTCGGGTCAACTAAGGCCTACGAGCAGTACTTC.